This passage covers 9 T cell receptor beta chains from one sample sequenced in a study of blood T cell repertoires in COVID-19. Method: immunoSEQ multiplex PCR; TCRdb's copy keeps in-frame clones and lacks some. This sample has some 380,000 clones; approximately 86% occur once, and the top ten carry around 2.1%. The sample comprised PBMCs or T cells enriched from blood (not recorded which). These receptor sequences come from a woman in her 40s with acute COVID-19.

The J gene is TRBJ1-3, the V gene TRBV11-2; a possible D gene is TRBD1 (6 bases). Germline CDR1 SGHAT, CDR2 FQNNGV. Trimming pared 7 bases from V and 2 bases from J, leaving 12 bases between. This CDR3 contains 14 residues. The chain's CDR3 is CASTQTGAGNTIYF. The CDR3 coding sequence is TGTGCCAGCACCCAGACAGGTGCTGGAAACACCATATATTTT.

The chain has TRBV5-1 and TRBJ2-7; 7 bases match TRBD1. From germline, CDR1 is SGHRS and CDR2 YFSETQ. The CDR3 runs to 13 residues. J lost 4 bases, V lost 3 bases, and 4 bases had no gene match. The CDR3 nucleotides are TGCGCCAGCAGCTGGACAGGCGGTTACGAGCAGTACTTC. Translation: CASSWTGGYEQYF.

V usage is TRBV3-1 (or the pseudogene TRBV3-2) and J usage is TRBJ2-1; a weak D match, TRBD2 (6 bases). V lost 5 bases and J 8 bases, leaving 19 bases between the germline ends. CDR3 length: 15 amino acids. Germline CDR1 reads LGHDT; CDR2 reads YNNKEL (reference sequence). The CDR3 reads CASSLPGLRAHEQFF. Here the CDR3 DNA reads TGTGCCAGCAGCTTGCCGGGACTCCGGGCTCATGAGCAGTTCTTC.

V usage is TRBV5-6 and J usage is TRBJ1-5; 7 bases are shared with TRBD1. In germline, CDR1 is SGHDT, CDR2 YYEEEE. The CDR3 covers 15 residues. The trim removed 4 bases at V and 3 bases at J, leaving 7 bases unmatched. The CDR3 DNA reads as TGTGCCAGCAGCGCCCTACAGGGGAACAATCAGCCCCAGCATTTT. Translation: CASSALQGNNQPQHF.

The chain is built from TRBV9 and TRBJ2-7; 7 nucleotides align to TRBD1. CDR3 length: 14 residues. Germline CDR1 and CDR2: SGDLS and YYNGEE. V was pared by 0 bases and J by 4 bases, with 4 bases of the junction left unmatched. The CDR3 reads CASSVGGTVYEQYF. CDR3 DNA sequence: TGTGCCAGCAGCGTAGGGGGGACAGTATACGAGCAGTACTTC.

This chain uses TRBV11-2 with TRBJ1-1; D remains ambiguous. The V gene lost 4 bases and the J gene lost 1 base, with 13 bases spanning the gap. Germline CDR1 and CDR2: SGHAT and FQNNGV. CDR3 length: 15 residues. DNA for the CDR3: TGTGCCAGCAGCTCCTTTATCAACAGGAACACTGAAGCTTTCTTT. Its translation is CASSSFINRNTEAFF.

The chain is built from TRBV18 and TRBJ2-3; unclear D gene. The CDR3 length is 16 residues. The germline V and J ends were trimmed by 3 bases and 0 bases, with 13 bases remaining between them. From germline, CDR1 is KGHSH and CDR2 LQKENI. This CDR3 reads CASSPTRDLSTDTQYF. As DNA, the CDR3 is TGTGCCAGCTCACCTACTCGAGACTTAAGCACAGATACGCAGTATTTT.

Points on this clone: Distinct nucleotide sequences in the sample also encode this CDR3. The rearrangement links TRBV5-8 to TRBJ1-5; D call uncertain. Germline lookup yields CDR1 SGHTS and CDR2 YDEGEE. V lost 1 base, J lost 5 bases, and 4 bases lay in between. CDR3 length: 12 amino acids. The CDR3 DNA follows: TGTGCCAGCAGCTTGCGGGATCAGCCCCAGCATTTT. Its translation: CASSLRDQPQHF.

The rearrangement uses TRBV5-1 and TRBJ2-1; 8 bases map to TRBD1. CDR1 and CDR2 (germline): SGHRS, YFSETQ. The CDR3 runs 16 residues. The J segment lost 5 bases and the V segment lost 4 bases, leaving 11 bases of the junction unmatched. CDR3 bases: TGCGCCAGCAGCCTCTCGCCGGGACAGGCGAACAATGAGCAGTTCTTC. Translated, it gives CASSLSPGQANNEQFF. The full variable domain, rest sourced from reference TRBV5-1 and TRBJ2-1, is KAGVTQTPRYLIKTRGQQVTLSCSPISGHRSVSWYQQTPGQGLQFLFEYFSETQRNKGNFPGRFSGRQFSNSRSEMNVSTLELGDSALYLCASSLSPGQANNEQFFGPGTRLTVL.